One and the same sample provided the 11 T cell receptor beta chains below, sequenced in a study of control samples from healthy donors and cancer patients. Sequencing was performed with immunoSEQ multiplex PCR; in TCRdb, only in-frame clones are kept and a portion is missing. The sample contains some 140,000 clones, just under 95% of which appear only once. Sequencing was carried out using blood. These receptors came from a man aged 35 to 55 in good health.

The V and J genes are TRBV27 and TRBJ1-6, with a possible D match to TRBD1 (5 bases). The length of the CDR3 is 16 residues. Germline V gives CDR1 MNHEY, CDR2 SMNVEV (reference sequence). V was clipped by 2 bases and J by 10 bases, with 18 bases between them. The CDR3 spells CASSLVGGSTYSPLHF. In DNA, the CDR3 is TGTGCCAGCAGTTTAGTTGGGGGATCGACTTACTCACCCCTCCACTTT.

V gene TRBV27 combines with J gene TRBJ1-4, with a possible D match to TRBD1 (6 bases). The CDR3 is made up of 13 amino acids. V lost 6 bases and J 8 bases, leaving 13 bases between the germline ends. Germline V gene data show CDR1 as MNHEY and CDR2 as SMNVEV (reference sequence). The DNA for the CDR3 is TGTGCCAGCAGCCTCACGACAGGAGAAAAACTGTTTTTT. Protein sequence: CASSLTTGEKLFF.

The V and J genes are TRBV19 and TRBJ2-3, with TRBD1 identical over 9 bases. CDR1 and CDR2 from the germline V gene are LNHDA and SQIVND (reference sequence). Trimming at V came to 3 bases and at J to 6 bases, leaving 7 bases not matched to a gene. This CDR3 is built from 15 residues. Here the CDR3 reads CASSMGQGPVDTQYF. The CDR3 bases are TGTGCCAGTAGTATGGGACAGGGCCCTGTGGATACGCAGTATTTT.

The chain combines TRBV6-1 with TRBJ1-5; D perhaps matches TRBD1 (6 bases). The germline CDR1 and CDR2 sequences are MNHNS and SASEGT. V shed 1 base and J shed 2 bases, with 12 bases lying between them. This CDR3 is built from 16 residues. CDR3 amino acids: CASSEGQGRRNQPQHF. The CDR3 DNA sequence: TGTGCCAGCAGTGAAGGGCAGGGGCGTCGCAATCAGCCCCAGCATTTT.

V and J are TRBV7-2 and TRBJ1-1; TRBD1 matches 8 bases. This CDR3 has 14 amino acids. After removal of 5 bases from V and 2 bases from J, the junction contained 4 bases not matched to a gene. The germline V gene encodes CDR1 SGHTA and CDR2 FQGNSA. The DNA for the CDR3 is TGTGCCAGCAGCGTGGACAGGGTAAACACTGAAGCTTTCTTT. Translation: CASSVDRVNTEAFF. Variable domain in full (rest from reference TRBV7-2 and TRBJ1-1): GAGVSQSPSNKVTEKGKDVELRCDPISGHTALYWYRQSLGQGLEFLIYFQGNSAPDKSGLPSDRFSAERTGGSVSTLTIQRTQQEDSAVYLCASSVDRVNTEAFFGQGTRLTVV.

This clone was picked up one time. This sample includes further DNA sequences coding for the same CDR3. V is TRBV2 and J is TRBJ2-5, with TRBD1 matching 7 bases. V shed 1 base, J shed 5 bases, and the junction held 7 bases outside the gene matches. Per the germline V gene, CDR1 is SNHLY and CDR2 is FYNNEI. This CDR3 comprises 15 residues. For the CDR3, the DNA is TGTGCCAGCAGTGAAGGAGGGGGCGGTGGGGAGACCCAGTACTTC. Amino acid sequence: CASSEGGGGGETQYF.

The chain couples TRBV9 to TRBJ2-1; TRBD1 might be the D (5 bases). In germline, CDR1 is SGDLS, CDR2 YYNGEE. V was shortened by 5 bases and J by 6 bases, with 12 bases between the two germline ends. The CDR3 is made up of 13 amino acids. CDR3 nucleotide sequence: TGTGCCAGCAGTCCACAGGTAACCAATGAGCAGTTCTTC. It specifies CASSPQVTNEQFF.

About this clone: Additional DNA sequences in this sample encode the identical CDR3. This chain links TRBV24-1 with TRBJ1-5; D is ambiguous. V was cut by 2 bases and J by 4 bases, with 2 bases left in between. Germline CDR1 is KGHDR and CDR2 is SFDVKD. This CDR3 is 12 amino acids long. CDR3 region: CATSDSNQPQHF. The CDR3 bases are TGTGCCACCAGTGATTCTAATCAGCCCCAGCATTTT.

The CDR3 here is CASSLGQGPSNQPQHF. The CDR3 coding sequence is TGTGCCAGCAGCTTAGGGCAGGGGCCTAGCAATCAGCCCCAGCATTTT. The chain uses TRBV7-6 and TRBJ1-5; weak D call: TRBD1 (6 bases). The CDR3 is 16 amino acids. CDR1 SGHVS and CDR2 FNYEAQ come from the germline V gene. V shed 1 base and J shed 0 bases, with 10 bases lying between them.

The rearrangement links TRBV19 to TRBJ1-6, with no clear D. Germline loops: CDR1 LNHDA, CDR2 SQIVND (reference sequence). The CDR3 is 15 residues long. Trimming took 6 bases from V and 7 from J, leaving 16 bases between them. The CDR3 bases are TGTGCCAGTAGCGCCGTCACCGGGAGAAATTCACCCCTCCACTTT. This codes for CASSAVTGRNSPLHF.

This sequence joins TRBV19 and TRBJ1-5; TRBD1 aligns across 8 bases. This CDR3 has 14 residues. The V gene end was trimmed by 3 bases and the J gene end by 6 bases; junction bases not matched to a gene: 4. CDR1 is LNHDA and CDR2 is SQIVND in the germline V gene (reference sequence). CDR3 sequence (DNA): TGTGCCAGTAGTATTCGCAGGGGGCCTCAGCCCCAGCATTTT. Protein: CASSIRRGPQPQHF.